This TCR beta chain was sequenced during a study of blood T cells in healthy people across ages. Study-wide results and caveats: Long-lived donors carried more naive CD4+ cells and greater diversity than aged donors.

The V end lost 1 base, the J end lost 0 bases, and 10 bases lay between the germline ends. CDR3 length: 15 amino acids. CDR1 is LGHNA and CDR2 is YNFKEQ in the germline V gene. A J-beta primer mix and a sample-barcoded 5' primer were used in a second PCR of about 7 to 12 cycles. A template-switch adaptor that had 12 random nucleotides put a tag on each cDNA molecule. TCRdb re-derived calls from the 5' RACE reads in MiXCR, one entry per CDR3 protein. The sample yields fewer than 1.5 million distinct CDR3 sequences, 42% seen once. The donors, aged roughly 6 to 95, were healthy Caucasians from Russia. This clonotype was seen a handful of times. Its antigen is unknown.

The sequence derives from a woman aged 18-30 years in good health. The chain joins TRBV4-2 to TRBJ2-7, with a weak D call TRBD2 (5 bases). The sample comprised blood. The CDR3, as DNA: TGTGCCAGCAGCCAAGCTTCCCGGGACTCCTACGAGCAGTACTTC. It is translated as CASSQASRDSYEQYF.